This T cell receptor (beta chain) comes out of a study of post-analysis software for immune sequencing data. The V end lost 5 bases, the J end lost 5 bases, and 16 bases lay between the germline ends. Germline V gene lookup returns CDR1 SEHNR and CDR2 FQNEAQ (reference sequence). The CDR3 runs 15 residues. Comments on this clonotype: Antigen specificity is unknown. A much larger clone lies a single base off, so this may be a read error.

Prepared libraries of TCR beta cDNA carried unique molecular identifiers. One entry per CDR3 protein results from TCRdb running MiXCR on the PCR reads. Of just over 250,000 distinct CDR3 sequences in the sample, 30% to 45% were seen once. Study outcomes and limitations: There were several TRBV segments more frequent in patients than controls, and TRBV5-6, TRBV5-1 and TRBV20-1 were among them.

The sequence was obtained from a girl aged 10 to 17 with multiple sclerosis. This chain connects TRBV7-9 to TRBJ1-5; no firm D call. The sequencing sample was made of blood. Here the CDR3 DNA reads TGTGCCAGCAGCGCGGACGGATTCAGCGATCAGCCCCAGCATTTT. Amino acid sequence: CASSADGFSDQPQHF.